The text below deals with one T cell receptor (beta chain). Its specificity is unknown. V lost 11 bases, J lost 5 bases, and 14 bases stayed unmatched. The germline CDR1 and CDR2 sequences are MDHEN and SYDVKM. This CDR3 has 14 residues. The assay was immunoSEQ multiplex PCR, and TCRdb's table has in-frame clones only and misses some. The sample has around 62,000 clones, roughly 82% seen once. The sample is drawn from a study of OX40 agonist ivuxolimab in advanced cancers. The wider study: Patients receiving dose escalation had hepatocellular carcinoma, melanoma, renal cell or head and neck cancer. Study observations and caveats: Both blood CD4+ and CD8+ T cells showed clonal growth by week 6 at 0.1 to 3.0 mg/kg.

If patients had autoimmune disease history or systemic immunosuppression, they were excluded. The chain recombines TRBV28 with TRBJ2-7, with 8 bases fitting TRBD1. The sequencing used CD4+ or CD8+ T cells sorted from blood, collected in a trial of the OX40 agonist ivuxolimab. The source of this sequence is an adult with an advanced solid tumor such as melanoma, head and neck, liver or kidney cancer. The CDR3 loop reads CAAGGVQGADEQYF. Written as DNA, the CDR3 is TGTGCCGCAGGGGGCGTACAAGGGGCGGACGAGCAGTACTTC. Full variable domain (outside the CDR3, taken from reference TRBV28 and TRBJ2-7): DVKVTQSSRYLVKRTGEKVFLECVQDMDHENMFWYRQDPGLGLRLIYFSYDVKMKEKGDIPEGYSVSREKKERFSLILESASTNQTSMYLCAAGGVQGADEQYFGPGTRLTVT.